The 16 T cell receptor beta chains below come from one sample, sequenced in a study of blood T cells in healthy people across ages (dated by TCRdb to between 2014 and 2017). The library was generated by 5' RACE. Sequencing was carried out with an Illumina HiSeq 2500. A second PCR of 7 to 11 cycles was performed with a sample-barcoded 5' primer and a J-beta primer mix. TCRdb passed the public sequencing reads through fastp at Q25 and MiXCR, retaining productive beta sequences. Rows matching on CDR3 protein sequence are summarized as one entry with the most common DNA and genes. The sample data list roughly 1,500,000 distinct CDR3 sequences, and roughly a third of these were observed just once. About 11% of the sample goes to the ten largest clones. The sequencing sample was made of blood. These receptors came from a woman aged 30 to 39 in good health.

Turning to this clonotype: At one end the junction does not follow the germline gene, possibly because of a read error. The gene calls are TRBV6-5 and TRBJ1-1; TRBD1 is a possible D gene (5 bases). The CDR3 length is 14 residues. Looked up from germline, CDR1 is MNHEY and CDR2 is SVGAGI. This CDR3 reads CASSFSGANTETFF. The CDR3 DNA follows: TGTGCCAGCAGTTTCTCCGGGGCGAACACTGAAACTTTCTTT.

This chain links TRBV6-1 with TRBJ1-1; no clear D gene. Per germline, CDR1 MNHNS and CDR2 SASEGT. V lost 2 bases and J lost 5, with 21 bases in between. This CDR3 spans 17 amino acids. In DNA, the CDR3 is TGTGCCAGCAGTGAACGAGGGTTCGGGTTATCGGCGACTGAAGCTTTCTTT. It yields the protein CASSERGFGLSATEAFF.

The chain combines TRBV10-3 with TRBJ2-1; D possibly corresponds to TRBD1 (6 bases). The CDR3 runs 15 residues. From germline, CDR1 is ENHRY and CDR2 SYGVKD. Trimming pared 3 bases from V and 2 bases from J, leaving 11 bases between. CDR3 bases: TGTGCCATCAGTGATTACAGGGTTACCTACAATGAGCAGTTCTTC. This gives the protein CAISDYRVTYNEQFF.

In its sample, this clonotype was seen once. The CDR3 loop is CASSEGTDTGELFF. The CDR3 DNA follows: TGTGCCAGCAGTGAGGGGACAGACACCGGGGAGCTGTTTTTT. The V gene is TRBV2, the J gene TRBJ2-2; 7 positions agree with TRBD1. Germline V CDR1 and CDR2: SNHLY, FYNNEI. This CDR3 contains 14 residues. With 3 bases clipped from V and 3 bases from J, the junction kept 1 base outside the gene matches.

The chain employs TRBV7-3 and TRBJ1-5; D gene uncertain. This CDR3 spans 19 amino acids. Trimming removed 1 base from V and 0 bases from J, with 19 bases in between. The germline V gene has CDR1 SGHTA and CDR2 FQGTGA. The CDR3 sequence: CASSLKSCNKHLSNQPQHF. CDR3 sequence (DNA): TGTGCCAGCAGCTTAAAAAGCTGCAACAAGCACCTTAGCAATCAGCCCCAGCATTTT.

A word on this clonotype: An end of the junction differs from the germline gene, which may be a read error. The chain has TRBV4-1 and TRBJ2-5, with 9 bases aligning to TRBD2. The V gene's germline CDR1 is MGHRA and CDR2 YSYEKL. This CDR3 spans 15 amino acids. CDR3 region: CASSGGTSLLETLYF. The CDR3 DNA reads TGCGCCAGCAGCGGCGGGACTAGCCTGTTGGAGACCCTGTACTTC.

The V and J genes are TRBV5-6 and TRBJ1-2; 7 nucleotides match TRBD1. CDR1 is SGHDT, CDR2 YYEEEE, per germline. The CDR3 totals 14 residues. V lost 2 bases to trimming and J lost 2 bases; unmatched junction nucleotides: 3. The CDR3 nucleotides read TGTGCCAGCAGCTTAAAGGGACAGAACTATGGCTACACCTTC. Translating it yields CASSLKGQNYGYTF.

The chain recombines TRBV3-1 with TRBJ2-7; D is uncertain. The J call may be incorrect, as the DNA end agrees better with TRBJ2-5. The germline gives CDR1 LGHDT, CDR2 YNNKEL (reference sequence). The CDR3 is 16 amino acids. CDR3 in DNA: TGTGCCAGCAGCCAGGCTCTAGGGAAGGGCGCAGAGACCCAGTACTTC. Translating gives CASSQALGKGAETQYF.

The rearrangement joins TRBV1 to TRBJ2-3. TRBV1 is shown as a pseudogene. There are 16 residues in the CDR3. CDR3 sequence reads: CTSSHVKERHTDTQYF. The CDR3 DNA reads as TGCACCAGCAGCCACGTAAAGGAGAGACACACAGATACGCAGTATTTT.

The chain uses TRBV27 and TRBJ2-1; D is perhaps TRBD1 or TRBD2 (5 bases each). The CDR3 covers 14 residues. V lost 3 bases to trimming and J lost 6 bases, with 12 bases between them. Germline loops: CDR1 MNHEY, CDR2 SMNVEV (reference sequence). Written as DNA, the CDR3 is TGTGCCAGCAGTTTTCAGGGTCGGGGCAATGAGCAGTTCTTC. As protein: CASSFQGRGNEQFF.

The chain combines TRBV5-1 with TRBJ2-7, with a tentative D call TRBD2 (5 bases). V was clipped by 5 bases and J by 1 base, with 13 bases between them. This CDR3 is built from 14 residues. Germline V gene data show CDR1 as SGHRS and CDR2 as YFSETQ. The CDR3 DNA reads TGCGCCAGCAGGCCCGGACTCGAATCCTACGAGCAGTACTTC. Amino acids: CASRPGLESYEQYF.

In this sample, this clonotype turned up many times. CDR3 coding DNA: TGCAGCGTGCTAGGTGGGGGGCCCTACGAGCAGTACTTC. Translation gives CSVLGGGPYEQYF. The chain links TRBV29-1 to TRBJ2-7; D may be TRBD1 or TRBD2 (6 bases each). Germline V gene data show CDR1 as SQVTM and CDR2 as ANQGSEA. The V and J ends lost 6 bases and 2 bases respectively, with 14 bases between them. This CDR3 is built from 13 residues.

The chain couples TRBV29-1 to TRBJ1-5; weak D call: TRBD1 (6 bases). The CDR3 consists of 13 residues. Trimming shortened V by 7 bases and J by 0 bases, and 10 bases separated the two germline ends. Germline V gives CDR1 SQVTM, CDR2 ANQGSEA. The DNA of the CDR3 is TGCAGCGCCCAGGACAGTAGCAATCAGCCCCAGCATTTT. This gives the protein CSAQDSSNQPQHF. Based on the CDR3 plus reference TRBV29-1 and TRBJ1-5, the full variable domain is SAVISQKPSRDICQRGTSLTIQCQVDSQVTMMFWYRQQPGQSLTLIATANQGSEATYESGFVIDKFPISRPNLTFSTLTVSNMSPEDSSIYLCSAQDSSNQPQHFGDGTRLSIL.

This chain connects TRBV6-5 to TRBJ1-1; D possibly corresponds to TRBD1 (5 bases). Trimming pared 8 bases from V and 1 base from J, leaving 14 bases between. The germline V gene has CDR1 MNHEY and CDR2 SVGAGI. The CDR3 is 14 amino acids. This chain's CDR3 is CASSRAPGNTEAFF. CDR3 nucleotides: TGTGCCAGCTCCAGGGCTCCGGGGAACACTGAAGCTTTCTTT.

The chain carries TRBV30 and TRBJ2-5, with D maybe TRBD1 (6 bases). Germline-derived CDR1 and CDR2 are GTSNPN and SVGIG (reference sequence). Trimming removed 2 bases at V and 3 bases at J, with 16 bases between. The CDR3 has 15 residues. The CDR3 here is CAWSPFTGTKETQYF. CDR3 in DNA: TGTGCCTGGAGTCCCTTCACAGGGACGAAAGAGACCCAGTACTTC.

Turning to this clonotype: One end of the junction is discordant with germline, which a read error may explain. This chain uses TRBV6-1 with TRBJ2-1, with TRBD2 matching 15 bases. This CDR3 spans 16 amino acids. Germline CDR1 and CDR2: MNHNS and SASEGT. The DNA of the CDR3 is TGTGCCAGCAGTGACCCCGGGACTAGCGGGAGGAATGGGCAGTTCTTC. Translating gives CASSDPGTSGRNGQFF.